This T cell receptor (beta chain) is drawn from a study of T-cell memory formation after mild COVID-19 (TCRdb year 2021). About the full investigation: Most TCR sequence clusters were specific to one of the two donors. Longitudinal TCRalpha and TCRbeta repertoire sequencing tracked T-cell clones expanding and contracting after mild COVID-19 in a couple of donors. The cohort comprised two young, previously healthy adult volunteers, one female and one male.

Ficoll-Paque density gradient centrifugation was the method used to isolate PBMCs. A few counts support this clonotype. What this receptor recognizes is not known. No clone much larger than this one lies a single base away; base qualities are absent. On the study overall, not on this receptor specifically: Only a couple of mild cases were covered by the study, and larger cohorts that include severe cases with pre-infection samples were considered necessary. SARS-CoV-2 specificity was not confirmed for the second-wave clones peaking on day 37. The detection of some responding clones in pre-infection memory suggests that pre-existing cross-reactive memory T cells joined the SARS-CoV-2 response. Clones that contracted from day 15 to 85 showed balanced CD4/CD8 phenotypes, whereas a second wave of clones that expanded from day 15 to 37 leaned towards CD4+. Contracting CD4+ clones turned up mainly in the CM and EM memory subsets, whereas EMRA was where CD8+ clones were enriched.

The CDR3 sequence holds 14 residues, the cysteine and phenylalanine included. The only DNA kept is the CDR3, 42 bases in frame from the first base. From a lookup of the germline V gene, CDR1 and CDR2 are LGHNA and YSLEER. V and J are truncated by 0 bases and 13 bases respectively, leaving an intervening sequence of 13 bases. Sequencing relied on an Illumina NovaSeq 6000. TCRalpha and TCRbeta cDNA libraries were constructed by 5'RACE with constant-segment primers, with sample barcodes and unique molecular identifiers being introduced. Trizol reagent was used to extract RNA from every sample. The libraries were amplified in two PCR steps, and the second step added a second sample barcode and Illumina TruSeq adapters. Sequencing of the libraries was done on an Illumina NovaSeq, producing 2 x 150 bp paired-end reads. As for how the authors treated the data: Demultiplexing of reads and collapsing into UMI-guided consensus sequences were performed with migec v1.2.7. With mixcr v2.1.11, UMI consensuses were aligned to TRA and TRB V and J templates and assembled into clonotypes. A clonotype was counted as expanded or contracted only if both edgeR and NoisET called the change significant, with noise models trained on biological replicates. For edgeR calls, the cutoffs were a false discovery rate-adjusted p below 0.01 and a log2 fold-change threshold of 1. As an exploratory analysis of dynamics, PCA with hierarchical clustering was applied to max-normalized trajectories of the 1000 most abundant clonotypes. The CD4 or CD8 phenotype of responding clones was assigned using the separately sequenced CD4+ and CD8+ repertoires. TCRdb reworked the public reads: Q25 trimming with fastp, MiXCR clone assembly, productive beta chains retained. Rows with one shared CDR3 protein collapse into an entry with the most common genes and DNA. Here the V and J calls rest on TCRdb's processing, not on the authors' analysis. The table for this sample lists approximately 340,000 distinct CDR3 sequences; 10% to 15% of them were counted only once. The ten largest make up roughly a fifth of the sample.

The rearranged segments are TRBV4-3 and TRBJ1-6, with the identity of the D gene unclear. Source material: PBMCs or a T cell subset sorted from them (not recorded which). The sequence derives from a man aged 18 to 30 who had mild COVID-19 (a few samples of this study predate the infection). The sample titles of this study are shuffled in the database, so cell type and time point are left out; the donor was told from shared clones. This receptor carries the CDR3 CASSQDMDQRPLHF. The sequenced DNA: TGCGCCAGCAGCCAAGATATGGACCAACGGCCCCTCCACTTT.